The sample holds a few counts of the clone carrying this T cell receptor beta chain. Its antigen is not known. Each CDR3 protein gets one entry after TCRdb re-called the 5' RACE reads with MiXCR. The sample yields more than 300,000 distinct CDR3 sequences, 9.5% to 12% seen once. The data were taken from a study of T cells after yellow fever vaccination. Regarding the study as a whole: CD4 and CD8 compartments shared a small share of clonotypes, likely from convergent recombination.

V gave up 3 bases and J gave up 6 bases, with 4 bases separating them. Germline values: CDR1 SGDLS, CDR2 YYNGEE. There are 12 residues in the CDR3. Here the sequenced sample was CD4+ T cells sorted from PBMCs, taken 45 days after the yellow fever booster vaccination. The chain is built from TRBV9 and TRBJ1-6; D not resolved. The receptor was derived from a man between 18 and 35 years old who received the YFV17D yellow fever vaccine. DNA for the CDR3: TGTGCCAGCAGCGCAATTAATTCACCCCTCCACTTT. Residues: CASSAINSPLHF.